The 8 T cell receptor beta chains given below trace back to one sample, sequenced in a study of T-cell memory formation after mild COVID-19. A single record per CDR3 protein comes from TCRdb applying MiXCR to the 5' RACE reads. The sample holds over 250,000 distinct CDR3 sequences; approximately 15% are singletons and the top ten take 22%. Sequenced input: PBMCs or a T cell subset sorted from them (not recorded which). Receptor source: a man aged 18 to 35 who had mild COVID-19 (a few samples of this study predate the infection). Cell type and time point are not known.

This clonotype was recorded a few times. CDR3 loop: CASSYDGLGNQPQHF. The CDR3 region has the DNA TGTGCCAGCAGTTATGACGGGCTTGGCAATCAGCCCCAGCATTTT. The chain carries TRBV6-5 and TRBJ1-5; D remains unclear. V was pared by 3 bases and J by 2 bases, with 11 bases between. The CDR3 is 15 residues long. Germline-derived CDR1 and CDR2 are MNHEY and SVGAGI.

V usage is TRBV4-3 and J usage is TRBJ1-4; no clear D gene. Germline CDR1 is LGHNA and CDR2 is YSLEER. There are 17 residues in the CDR3. Trimming removed 0 bases at V and 6 bases at J, with 17 bases between. Here the CDR3 reads CASSQDIGRAIDEKLFF. Written as DNA, the CDR3 is TGCGCCAGCAGCCAAGACATAGGGAGGGCTATTGATGAAAAACTGTTTTTT.

The chain has TRBV3-1 and TRBJ2-3; D remains ambiguous. Germline values: CDR1 LGHDT, CDR2 YNNKEL (reference sequence). The V end lost 1 base, the J end lost 4 bases, and 12 bases lay between the germline ends. The CDR3 sequence is 15 residues long. The CDR3: CASSQGEVRSDTQYF. The CDR3 nucleotides read TGTGCCAGCAGCCAAGGGGAAGTCAGGTCAGATACGCAGTATTTT.

The chain uses TRBV7-2 and TRBJ1-2; D possibly corresponds to TRBD1 (6 bases). V dropped 3 bases and J dropped 2 bases, with 13 bases sitting between them. CDR1 and CDR2 from the germline V gene are SGHTA and FQGNSA. The CDR3 covers 15 residues. The CDR3 sequence: CASSLADGQNYGYTF. Written as DNA, the CDR3 is TGTGCCAGCAGCTTGGCCGATGGACAGAACTATGGCTACACCTTC.

The chain carries TRBV7-3 and TRBJ1-1; no definite D call. Trimming removed 8 bases from V and 1 base from J, with 11 bases in between. CDR1 is SGHTA, CDR2 FQGTGA, per germline. The CDR3 runs to 13 residues. The CDR3 DNA reads as TGTGCCAGCCGCCAAGGGCAGAACACTGAAGCTTTCTTT. Its translation: CASRQGQNTEAFF.

This clonotype was seen only a few times. The CDR3 loop is CASSSSWRAAGAATDTQYF. The CDR3 nucleotides are TGTGCCAGCAGCTCCAGTTGGAGGGCAGCGGGGGCCGCCACAGATACGCAGTATTTT. The V and J genes are TRBV7-9 and TRBJ2-3, with 8 bases aligning to TRBD2. The germline V gene has CDR1 SEHNR and CDR2 FQNEAQ (reference sequence). The CDR3 runs 19 residues. V gave up 4 bases and J gave up 2 bases; unmatched junction bases: 17.

This chain links TRBV5-1 with TRBJ2-3; D is perhaps TRBD2 (5 bases). Trimming removed 0 bases from V and 6 bases from J, with 14 bases in between. This CDR3 is 15 amino acids long. Germline CDR1 reads SGHRS; CDR2 reads YFSETQ. CDR3 amino acids: CASSLGPPTGDTQYF. DNA of the CDR3: TGCGCCAGCAGCTTGGGGCCCCCCACGGGGGATACGCAGTATTTT. The whole variable domain, filled in from reference TRBV5-1 and TRBJ2-3, reads KAGVTQTPRYLIKTRGQQVTLSCSPISGHRSVSWYQQTPGQGLQFLFEYFSETQRNKGNFPGRFSGRQFSNSRSEMNVSTLELGDSALYLCASSLGPPTGDTQYFGPGTRLTVL.

Worth noting for this clonotype: Because the CDR3 is missing its conserved closing phenylalanine or tryptophan, this is likely a read error. This rearrangement joins TRBV6-2 or TRBV6-3 to TRBJ1-1, with a possible D match to TRBD1 (5 bases). The CDR3 length is 11 residues. Trimming took off 6 bases at V and 10 bases at J, with 12 bases between the two ends. CDR1 is MNHEY and CDR2 is SVGEGT in the germline V gene. The CDR3 DNA sequence: TGTGCCAGCAGGAACGGGGCGGCAGCTTTCATT. Translating it yields CASRNGAAAFI.